This TCR beta chain appears in the sequencing data of a study of blood T cells in healthy people across ages (dated by TCRdb to 2014 to 2015). Background on the whole study: In model experiments, template switching captured about one uniquely barcoded TCR beta cDNA molecule for every two T cells. To avoid experimental bias, donors of different ages were distributed randomly across sequencing lanes. The study analyzed two additional independent replicas of 1 million unique cDNA reads from the same blood draw for two donors, one aged 18 to 29 and one aged 80 or older. Age-related changes in TCR beta repertoire diversity were measured in the study by deep sequencing normalized with unique cDNA molecular identifiers. Donors were grouped into four age groups: young (average roughly 15 years), middle-aged (roughly 40), aged (over 55) and long-lived (about 90). What the work shows at the level of the full study, not this receptor alone: The long-lived group showed more naive CD4+ T cells, fewer expanded clones and increased TCR diversity than the aged group, suggesting age selection. Estimates of total diversity based on one million sequenced T cells were considered lower bounds and underestimates. Bulk unsorted PBMC profiling prevented conclusive comparison of naive and antigen-experienced compartments. Observed TCR beta diversity correlated strongly with the percentage of naive T cells measured by flow cytometry. As age increased, observed TCR beta diversity per million T cells dropped in a roughly linear way, and a significant reduction was already evident by age about 36. The CMV infection status of donors was not known, potentially confounding age-related changes in expanded clonotypes.

The donors were roughly 38 Caucasian individuals from Russia, aged roughly 6 to 90 years, who were systemically healthy. Each donor gave roughly 9 milliliters of peripheral blood, drawn into EDTA-treated Vacutainer tubes. PBMCs were isolated by Ficoll-Paque density-gradient centrifugation, with at least 6 million obtained per sample. Total RNA was extracted from PBMCs with Trizol reagent, with at least 5 micrograms obtained per sample. The percentages of naive CD45RAhigh/CD27high T cells were determined by flow cytometry on a PBMC aliquot from every donor. A remark on this clonotype: No antigen is known for it. Germline is not matched at one junction end, which may reflect a read error.

Inclusive of the bounding cysteine and phenylalanine, the CDR3 is 12 residues long. Just the 36-base CDR3 DNA is kept, in frame starting at base 1. In the germline V gene (reference sequence), CDR1 corresponds to SEHNR and CDR2 to FQNEAQ. Libraries were prepared through 5' RACE. The data were produced on an Illumina HiSeq 2500. The second PCR ran for roughly 6 to 11 cycles and used a J-beta primer mix along with a sample-barcoded 5' primer. Each TCR beta cDNA molecule received a unique molecular identifier from a template-switch 5' adaptor carrying 12 random nucleotides. At least 2.5 million CDR3-containing paired-end reads were obtained from each sample. First-strand cDNA was synthesized from all RNA with the Mint cDNA synthesis kit, primed by a TRBC-specific oligonucleotide. All cDNA was treated with uracil-DNA glycosylase and then went through a first 18-cycle PCR with the universal primers M1SS and BC2_uni_R. On the study's bioinformatics: For normalization, 1 million high-quality reads, each with a distinct molecular identifier, were randomly selected from each sample. Reads with shared molecular identifiers were discarded instead of being binned into consensus sequences. MiTCR, run with a Q25 quality threshold and the strictest error-elimination algorithm, handled CDR3 identification, clonotype clustering and error correction. Lower-bound total TCR beta diversity was estimated with a nonparametric unseen species model using Euler transformation. Using fastp trimming at Q25 and MiXCR clonotype assembly, TCRdb reanalyzed the public sequencing data and kept in-frame beta chains. A single entry per CDR3 protein holds the most common genes and DNA from its merged rows. V and J calls and clone size were set by TCRdb, not the authors. The sample yields some 860,000 distinct CDR3 sequences; around three fifths were counted once. The top ten hold about 26% of the sample.

This TCR was recovered from a middle-aged man in good health. The chain was built from TRBV7-9 and TRBJ1-2, with an unclear D gene assignment. Sequencing input: blood. The DNA sequence reads TGTGCCGGCAGCTCGGAAGCGGGTGGCTACACCTTC. The translation is CAGSSEAGGYTF.